This paragraph reports one TCR beta chain. No antigen is known for it. These data belong to a study of graft-versus-host responses after intestinal transplantation. Germline V gives CDR1 SGHKS, CDR2 YYEKEE (reference sequence). The CDR3 totals 16 residues. J was trimmed by 3 bases and V by 3 bases; bases with no gene match: 10. The assay was immunoSEQ multiplex PCR, and TCRdb's table has in-frame clones only and misses some. The table includes approximately 90,000 clones, under 95% detected once. The sequenced sample was unstimulated CD8+ T cells sorted from spleen or lymph node cells, obtained before transplant. This receptor was taken from a human donor who was the organ donor for an intestinal transplant. The gene calls are TRBV5-5 and TRBJ2-7; 9 bases align to TRBD1. CDR3 sequence reads: CASSSYTGTGYYEQYF. Here the CDR3 DNA reads TGTGCCAGCAGCTCCTACACCGGGACAGGGTACTACGAGCAGTACTTC.